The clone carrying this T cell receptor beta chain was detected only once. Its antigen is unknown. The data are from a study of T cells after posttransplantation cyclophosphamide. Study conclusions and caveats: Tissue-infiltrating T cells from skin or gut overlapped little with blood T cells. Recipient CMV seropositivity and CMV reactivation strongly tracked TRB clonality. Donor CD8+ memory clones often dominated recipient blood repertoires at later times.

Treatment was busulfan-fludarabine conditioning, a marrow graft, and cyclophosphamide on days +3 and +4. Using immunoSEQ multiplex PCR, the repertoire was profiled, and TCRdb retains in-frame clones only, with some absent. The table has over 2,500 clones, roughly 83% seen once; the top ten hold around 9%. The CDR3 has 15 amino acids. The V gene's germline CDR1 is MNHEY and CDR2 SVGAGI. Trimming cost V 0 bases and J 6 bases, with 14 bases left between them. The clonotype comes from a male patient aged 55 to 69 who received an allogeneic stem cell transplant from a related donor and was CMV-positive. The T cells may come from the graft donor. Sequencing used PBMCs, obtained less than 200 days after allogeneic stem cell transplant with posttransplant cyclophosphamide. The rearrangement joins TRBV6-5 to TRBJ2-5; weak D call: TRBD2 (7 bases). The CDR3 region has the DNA TGTGCCAGCAGTTACTCAGGGGGGGGCAGGAAGACCCAGTACTTC. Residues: CASSYSGGGRKTQYF.